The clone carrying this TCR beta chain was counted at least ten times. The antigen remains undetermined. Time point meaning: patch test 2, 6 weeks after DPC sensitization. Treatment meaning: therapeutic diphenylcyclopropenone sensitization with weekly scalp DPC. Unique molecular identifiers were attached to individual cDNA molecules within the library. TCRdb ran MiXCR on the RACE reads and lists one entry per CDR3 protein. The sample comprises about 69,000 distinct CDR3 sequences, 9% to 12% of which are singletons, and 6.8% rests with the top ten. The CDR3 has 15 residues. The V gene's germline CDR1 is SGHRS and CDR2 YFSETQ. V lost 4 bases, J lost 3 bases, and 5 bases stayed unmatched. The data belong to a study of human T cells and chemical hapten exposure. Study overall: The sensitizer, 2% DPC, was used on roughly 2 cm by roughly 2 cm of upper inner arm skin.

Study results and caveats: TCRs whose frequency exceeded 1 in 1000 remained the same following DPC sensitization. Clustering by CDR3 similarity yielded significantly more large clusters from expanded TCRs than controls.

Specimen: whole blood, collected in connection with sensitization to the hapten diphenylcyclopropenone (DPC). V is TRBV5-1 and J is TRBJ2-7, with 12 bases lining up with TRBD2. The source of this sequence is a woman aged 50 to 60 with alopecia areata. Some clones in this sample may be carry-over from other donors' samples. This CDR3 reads CASSETSGRIYEQYF. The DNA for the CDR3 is TGCGCCAGCAGCGAGACTAGCGGGAGAATCTACGAGCAGTACTTC.